One and the same sample provided the 9 T cell receptor beta chains below, sequenced in a study of T cell clonality in common variable immunodeficiency. Broader study findings: Fewer deletions and N-nucleotide insertions were reportedly seen in common variable immunodeficiency TCR beta sequences.

The protocol was immunoSEQ multiplex PCR, while the TCRdb copy is restricted to in-frame clones and leaves out a portion. There are more than 20,000 clones in the sample, none observed a single time. These receptors lack a known antigen. Sequencing was done on a sample of peripheral blood mononuclear cells. The receptors were sampled from a human donor with common variable immunodeficiency.

A word on this clone: The CDR3 end is not reached by the read, which stops 3 residues before it; the germline J gene fills it in. The chain employs TRBV7-2 and TRBJ1-5; TRBD1 might be the D (5 bases). CDR1 and CDR2 (germline): SGHTA, FQGNSA. CDR3 length: 15 residues. V gave up 5 bases and J gave up 3 bases, with 14 bases separating them. Partial CDR3 DNA: TGTGCCAGCAGCCGGTACCAGGGCGACAATCAGCCC. It yields the protein CASSRYQGDNQP. The whole CDR3 is CASSRYQGDNQPQHF.

This clone was seen a few times. The sequenced fragment ends 3 residues before the CDR3 boundary, so the rest is inferred from the germline J gene. The chain employs TRBV5-1 and TRBJ2-1; tentatively, D is TRBD1 (6 bases). Germline loops: CDR1 SGHRS, CDR2 YFSETQ. The CDR3 contains 16 residues. Trimming stripped 9 bases from V and 6 bases from J, with 25 bases between. Incomplete CDR3 DNA: TGCGCCATCCCCCCCCGAGAGACAGGAGTCGGCAATGAG. Translation gives CAIPPRETGVGNE. In full, the CDR3 is CAIPPRETGVGNEQFF.

In this sample, this clone turned up a few times. The CDR3 end is not reached by the read, which stops 3 residues before it; the germline J gene fills it in. V usage is TRBV7-9 and J usage is TRBJ2-3; 7 nucleotides agree with TRBD2. Germline CDR1 SEHNR, CDR2 FQNEAQ (reference sequence). The length of the CDR3 is 15 residues. Trimming removed 0 bases from V and 0 bases from J; junction bases left unmatched: 0. CDR3: CASSLALASTDTQYF. The CDR3 bases that were read are TGTGCCAGCAGCTTAGCACTAGCGAGCACAGATACG.

Points on this clone: Sequencing ends 3 residues short of the CDR3 end; the germline J gene provides the rest. The genes are TRBV2 and TRBJ2-1; 7 bases align to TRBD2. The CDR3 totals 15 residues. Germline V gives CDR1 SNHLY, CDR2 FYNNEI. V shed 4 bases and J 3 bases; nucleotides not matched to a gene: 6. The CDR3 loop reads CASSARGSIYNEQFF. The covered CDR3 bases are TGTGCCAGCAGTGCCCGCGGGAGTATCTACAATGAG.

Sample share makes this clone medium-sized. Partial CDR3 DNA: TGTGCCAGCAGTTCGAGCGCAACCCAGGAGACC. It codes for CASSSSATQET. From start to end, the CDR3 is CASSSSATQETQYF. V gene TRBV12-3 or TRBV12-4 combines with J gene TRBJ2-5; D gene unclear. The CDR3 is cut off 3 residues early in the read; its end comes from the germline J gene. V lost 4 bases, J lost 5 bases, and 14 bases lay in between. This CDR3 contains 14 residues.

This clone showed up just a few times. The CDR3 end is not reached by the read, which stops 3 residues before it; the germline J gene fills it in. This chain links TRBV19 with TRBJ2-7; possibly TRBD1 for D (6 bases). Germline V CDR1 and CDR2: LNHDA, SQIVND (reference sequence). V was cut by 3 bases and J by 5 bases, with 20 bases left in between. This CDR3 spans 16 amino acids. CDR3 in amino acids: CASSIRGSLSLDEQYF. The CDR3 DNA, read in part, is TGTGCCAGTAGTATTAGGGGGTCCTTGAGTTTGGACGAG.

This clone was seen more than once but under ten times. The CDR3 end is not reached by the read, which stops 3 residues before it; the germline J gene fills it in. This chain joins TRBV2 and TRBJ1-5, with D uncertain. The V gene lost 2 bases and the J gene lost 4 bases, with 6 bases spanning the gap. Germline assignment: CDR1 SNHLY and CDR2 FYNNEI. The CDR3 consists of 13 residues. The DNA read from the CDR3 is TGTGCCAGCAGTGAACAGATTAATCAGCCC. Translating it yields CASSEQINQP. The whole CDR3 is CASSEQINQPQHF.

There are a few counts of this clone. Read coverage stops 3 residues before the CDR3 terminus; the germline J gene supplies the remainder. The rearrangement uses TRBV2 and TRBJ1-1; D is unclear. There are 11 residues in the CDR3. Germline loops: CDR1 SNHLY, CDR2 FYNNEI. The DNA read from the CDR3 is TGTGCCAGCAGTGTTATCTTCGAA. This codes for CASSVIFE. The CDR3 reads in full as CASSVIFEAFF.

This clone showed up just a few times. Read coverage stops 3 residues before the CDR3 terminus; the germline J gene supplies the remainder. V gene TRBV20-1 combines with J gene TRBJ2-7; 8 bases map to TRBD2. CDR1 is DFQATT, CDR2 SNEGSKA, per germline (reference sequence). The CDR3 spans 14 residues. Trimming at V came to 5 bases and at J to 0 bases, leaving 6 bases not matched to a gene. CDR3: CSALSGGSSYEQYF. The covered CDR3 bases are TGCAGTGCTTTGAGCGGGGGAAGCTCCTACGAG.